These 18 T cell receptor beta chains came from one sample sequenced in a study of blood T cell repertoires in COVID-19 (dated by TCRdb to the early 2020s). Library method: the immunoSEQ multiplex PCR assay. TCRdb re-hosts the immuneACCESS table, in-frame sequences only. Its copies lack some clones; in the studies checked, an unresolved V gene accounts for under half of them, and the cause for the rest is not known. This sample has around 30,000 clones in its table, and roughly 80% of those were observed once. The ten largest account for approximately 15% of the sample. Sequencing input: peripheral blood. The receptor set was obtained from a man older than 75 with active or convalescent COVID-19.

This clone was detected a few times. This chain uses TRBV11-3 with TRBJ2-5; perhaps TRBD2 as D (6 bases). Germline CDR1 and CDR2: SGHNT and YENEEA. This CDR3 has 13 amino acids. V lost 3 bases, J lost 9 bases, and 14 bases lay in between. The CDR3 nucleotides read TGTGCCAGCAGCTTTAATCGGGAGAGGGCCCAGTACTTC. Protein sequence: CASSFNRERAQYF.

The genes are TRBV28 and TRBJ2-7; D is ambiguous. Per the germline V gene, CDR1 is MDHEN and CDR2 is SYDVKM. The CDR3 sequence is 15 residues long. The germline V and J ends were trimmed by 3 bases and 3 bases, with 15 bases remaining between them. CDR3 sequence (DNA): TGTGCCAGCAGTTTCCCTGACCGAGGATACTACGAGCAGTACTTC. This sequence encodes CASSFPDRGYYEQYF.

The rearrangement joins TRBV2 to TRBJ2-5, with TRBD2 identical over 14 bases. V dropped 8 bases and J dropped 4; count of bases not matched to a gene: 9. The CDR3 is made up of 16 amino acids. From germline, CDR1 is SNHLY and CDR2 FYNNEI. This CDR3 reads CASGKGLAGEGETQYF. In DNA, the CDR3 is TGTGCCAGCGGAAAGGGACTAGCGGGAGAAGGAGAGACCCAGTACTTC.

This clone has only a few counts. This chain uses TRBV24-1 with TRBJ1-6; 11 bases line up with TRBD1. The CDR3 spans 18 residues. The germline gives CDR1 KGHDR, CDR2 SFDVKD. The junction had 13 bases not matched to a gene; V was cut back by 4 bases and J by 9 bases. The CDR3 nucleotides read TGTGCCACCAGTGACCCGGGACAGGGGGGGATCTTAGGTTCACCCCTCCACTTT. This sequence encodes CATSDPGQGGILGSPLHF.

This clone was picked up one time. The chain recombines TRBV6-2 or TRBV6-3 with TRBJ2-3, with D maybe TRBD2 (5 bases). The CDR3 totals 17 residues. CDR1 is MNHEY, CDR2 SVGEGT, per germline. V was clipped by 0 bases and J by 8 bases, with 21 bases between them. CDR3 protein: CASSYSMKVKRELTQYF. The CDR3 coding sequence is TGTGCCAGCAGTTACTCGATGAAGGTCAAGAGGGAGCTTACGCAGTATTTT.

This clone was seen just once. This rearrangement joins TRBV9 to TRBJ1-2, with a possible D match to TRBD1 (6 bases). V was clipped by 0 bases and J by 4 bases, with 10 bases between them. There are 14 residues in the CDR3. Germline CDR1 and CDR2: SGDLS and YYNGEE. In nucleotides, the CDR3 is TGTGCCAGCAGCGTAGCGACAGGTGGCTATGGCTACACCTTC. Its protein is CASSVATGGYGYTF.

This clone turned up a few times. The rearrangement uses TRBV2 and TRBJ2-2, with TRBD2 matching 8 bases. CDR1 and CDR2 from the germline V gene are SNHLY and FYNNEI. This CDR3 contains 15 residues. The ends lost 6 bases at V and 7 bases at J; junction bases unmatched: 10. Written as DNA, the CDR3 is TGTGCCAGCAGAGGGGGAGCGGGAGTGGGCGGGGAGCTGTTTTTT. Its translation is CASRGGAGVGGELFF.

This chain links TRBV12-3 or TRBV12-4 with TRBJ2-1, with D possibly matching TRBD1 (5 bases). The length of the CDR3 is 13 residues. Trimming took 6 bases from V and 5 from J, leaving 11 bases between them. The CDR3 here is CASSRVQDNEQFF. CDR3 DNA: TGTGCCAGCAGCCGTGTACAGGACAATGAGCAGTTCTTC.

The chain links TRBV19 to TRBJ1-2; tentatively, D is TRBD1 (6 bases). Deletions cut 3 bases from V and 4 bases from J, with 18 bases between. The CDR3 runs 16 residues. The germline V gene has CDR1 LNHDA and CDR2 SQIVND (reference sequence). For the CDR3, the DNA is TGTGCCAGTAGTATCATATCGTCGGGACATTCCTATGGCTACACCTTC. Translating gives CASSIISSGHSYGYTF.

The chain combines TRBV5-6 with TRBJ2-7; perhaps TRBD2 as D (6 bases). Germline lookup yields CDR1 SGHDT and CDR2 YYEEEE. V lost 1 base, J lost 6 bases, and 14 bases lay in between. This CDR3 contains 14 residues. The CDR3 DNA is TGTGCCAGCAGCTTGATGGACTACCTGCTCGAGCAGTACTTC. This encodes CASSLMDYLLEQYF.

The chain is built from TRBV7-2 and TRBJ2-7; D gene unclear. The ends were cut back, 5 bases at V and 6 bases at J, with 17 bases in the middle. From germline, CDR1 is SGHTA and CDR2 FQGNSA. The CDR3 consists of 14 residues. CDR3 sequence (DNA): TGTGCCAGCAGCCCCGTGGCAGAACTAAGCGAGCAGTACTTC. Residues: CASSPVAELSEQYF.

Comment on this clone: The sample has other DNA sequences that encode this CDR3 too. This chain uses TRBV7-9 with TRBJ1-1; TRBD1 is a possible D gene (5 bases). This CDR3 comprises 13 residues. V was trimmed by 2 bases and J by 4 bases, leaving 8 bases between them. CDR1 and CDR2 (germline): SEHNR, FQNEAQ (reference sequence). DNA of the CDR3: TGTGCCAGCAGCTTACAGGGAGGCACTGAAGCTTTCTTT. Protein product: CASSLQGGTEAFF.

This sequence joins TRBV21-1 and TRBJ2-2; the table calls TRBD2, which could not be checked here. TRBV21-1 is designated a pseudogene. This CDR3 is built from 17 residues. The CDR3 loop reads CASKPDEGRSNTGELFF. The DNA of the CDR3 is TGTGCCAGCAAGCCCGACGAGGGCAGGTCGAACACCGGGGAGCTGTTTTTT.

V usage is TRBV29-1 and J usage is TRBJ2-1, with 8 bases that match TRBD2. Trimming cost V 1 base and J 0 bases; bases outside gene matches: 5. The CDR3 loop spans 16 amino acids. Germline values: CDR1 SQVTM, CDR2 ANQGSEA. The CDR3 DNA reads TGCAGCGTTGAAGGCATAGCGGGGAACTCCTACAATGAGCAGTTCTTC. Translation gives CSVEGIAGNSYNEQFF.

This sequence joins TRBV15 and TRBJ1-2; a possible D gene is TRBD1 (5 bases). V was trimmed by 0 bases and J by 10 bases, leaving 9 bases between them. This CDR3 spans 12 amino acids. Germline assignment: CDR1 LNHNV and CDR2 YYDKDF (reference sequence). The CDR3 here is CATSRDQGNYTF. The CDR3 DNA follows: TGTGCCACCAGCAGAGATCAGGGTAACTACACCTTC.

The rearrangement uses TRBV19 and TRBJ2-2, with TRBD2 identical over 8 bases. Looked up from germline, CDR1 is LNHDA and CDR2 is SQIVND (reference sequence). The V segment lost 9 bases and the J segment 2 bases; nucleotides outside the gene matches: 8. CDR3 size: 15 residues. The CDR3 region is CASARSGRNTGELFF. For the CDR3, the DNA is TGTGCCAGCGCGCGGAGCGGGAGAAACACCGGGGAGCTGTTTTTT.

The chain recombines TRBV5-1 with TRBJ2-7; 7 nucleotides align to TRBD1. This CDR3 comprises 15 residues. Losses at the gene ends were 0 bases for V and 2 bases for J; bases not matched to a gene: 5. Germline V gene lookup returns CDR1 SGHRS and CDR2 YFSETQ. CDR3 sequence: CASSLGGQETYEQYF. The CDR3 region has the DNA TGCGCCAGCAGCTTGGGTGGACAGGAGACCTACGAGCAGTACTTC.

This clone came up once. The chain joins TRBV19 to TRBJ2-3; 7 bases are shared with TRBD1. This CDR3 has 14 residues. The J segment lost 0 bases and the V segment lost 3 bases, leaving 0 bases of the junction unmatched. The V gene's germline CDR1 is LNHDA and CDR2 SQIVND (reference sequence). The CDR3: CASSMGQSTDTQYF. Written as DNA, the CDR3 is TGTGCCAGTAGTATGGGACAGAGCACAGATACGCAGTATTTT.